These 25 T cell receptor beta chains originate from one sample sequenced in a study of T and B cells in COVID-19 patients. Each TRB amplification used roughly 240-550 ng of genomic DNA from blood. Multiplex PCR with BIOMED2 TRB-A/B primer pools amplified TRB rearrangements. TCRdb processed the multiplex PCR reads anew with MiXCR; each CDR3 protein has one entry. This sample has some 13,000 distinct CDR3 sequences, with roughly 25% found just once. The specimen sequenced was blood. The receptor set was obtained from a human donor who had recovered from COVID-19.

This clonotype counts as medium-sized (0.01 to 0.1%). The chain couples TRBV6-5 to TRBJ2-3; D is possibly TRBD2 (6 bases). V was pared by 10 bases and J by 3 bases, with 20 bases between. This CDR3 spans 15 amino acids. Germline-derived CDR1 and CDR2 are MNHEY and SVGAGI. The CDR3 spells CATRGWRAATDTQYF. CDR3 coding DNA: TGTGCCACCCGGGGGTGGAGGGCCGCGACAGATACGCAGTATTTT.

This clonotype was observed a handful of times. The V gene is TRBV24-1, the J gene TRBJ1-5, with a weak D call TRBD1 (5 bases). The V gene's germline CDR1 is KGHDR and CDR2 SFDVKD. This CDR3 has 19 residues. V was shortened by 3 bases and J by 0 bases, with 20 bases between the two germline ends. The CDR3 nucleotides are TGTGCCACCAGTGATAGGGACTCCCCCATGGGGCCTAGCAATCAGCCCCAGCATTTT. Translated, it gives CATSDRDSPMGPSNQPQHF.

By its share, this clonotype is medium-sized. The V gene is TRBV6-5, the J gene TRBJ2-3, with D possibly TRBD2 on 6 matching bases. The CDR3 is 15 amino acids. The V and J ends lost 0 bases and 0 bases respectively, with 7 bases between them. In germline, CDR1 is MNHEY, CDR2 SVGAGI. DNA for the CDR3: TGTGCCAGCAGTTACTCAAGCGGGAGCACAGATACGCAGTATTTT. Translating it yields CASSYSSGSTDTQYF.

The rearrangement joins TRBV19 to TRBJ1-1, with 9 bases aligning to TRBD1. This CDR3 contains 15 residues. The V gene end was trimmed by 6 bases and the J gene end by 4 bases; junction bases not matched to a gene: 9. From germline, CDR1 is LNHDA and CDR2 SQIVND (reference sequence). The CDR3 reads CASRISETGGTEAFF. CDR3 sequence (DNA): TGTGCCAGTAGAATCTCGGAGACAGGGGGCACTGAAGCTTTCTTT.

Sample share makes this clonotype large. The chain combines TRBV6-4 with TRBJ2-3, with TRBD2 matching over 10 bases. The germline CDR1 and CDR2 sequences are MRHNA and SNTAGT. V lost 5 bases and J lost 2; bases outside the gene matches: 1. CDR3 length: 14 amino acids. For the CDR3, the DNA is TGTGCCAGCAGTAGCGGGAGGGACACAGATACGCAGTATTTT. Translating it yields CASSSGRDTDTQYF.

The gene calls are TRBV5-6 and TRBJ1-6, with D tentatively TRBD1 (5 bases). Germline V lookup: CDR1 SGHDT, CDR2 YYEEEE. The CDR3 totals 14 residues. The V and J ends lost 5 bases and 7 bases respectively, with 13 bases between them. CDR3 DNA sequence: TGTGCCAGCAGACCCCGGGACGGGAATTCACCCCTCCACTTT. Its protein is CASRPRDGNSPLHF. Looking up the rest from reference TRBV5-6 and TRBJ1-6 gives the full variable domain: DAGVTQSPTHLIKTRGQQVTLRCSPKSGHDTVSWYQQALGQGPQFIFQYYEEEERQRGNFPDRFSGHQFPNYSSELNVNALLLGDSALYLCASRPRDGNSPLHFGNGTRLTVT.

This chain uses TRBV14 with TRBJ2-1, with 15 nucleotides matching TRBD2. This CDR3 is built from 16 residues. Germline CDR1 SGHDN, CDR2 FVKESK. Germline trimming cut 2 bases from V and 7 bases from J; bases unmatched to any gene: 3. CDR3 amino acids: CASSQLGTSGRNEQFF. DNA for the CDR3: TGTGCCAGCAGCCAACTCGGGACTAGCGGGAGGAATGAGCAGTTCTTC.

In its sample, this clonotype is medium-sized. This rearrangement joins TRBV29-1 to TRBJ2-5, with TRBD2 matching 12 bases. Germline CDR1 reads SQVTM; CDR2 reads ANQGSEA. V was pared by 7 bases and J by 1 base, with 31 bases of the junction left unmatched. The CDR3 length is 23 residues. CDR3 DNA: TGCAGCGGTTCTGGGGGGTTCACCAACAGGGAAGCTAGCGGGAGGGCCGTCCAAGAGACCCAGTACTTC. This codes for CSGSGGFTNREASGRAVQETQYF.

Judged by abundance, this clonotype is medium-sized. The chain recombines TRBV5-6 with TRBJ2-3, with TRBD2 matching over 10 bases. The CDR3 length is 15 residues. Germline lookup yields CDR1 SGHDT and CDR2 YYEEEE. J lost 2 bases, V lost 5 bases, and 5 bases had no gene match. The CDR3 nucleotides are TGTGCCAGCAGGGTTAGCGGGGGGAACACAGATACGCAGTATTTT. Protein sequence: CASRVSGGNTDTQYF.

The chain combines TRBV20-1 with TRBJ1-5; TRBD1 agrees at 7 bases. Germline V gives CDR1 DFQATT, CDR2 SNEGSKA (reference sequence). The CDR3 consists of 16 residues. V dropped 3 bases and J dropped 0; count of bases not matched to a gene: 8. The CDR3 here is CSASIPQGRSNQPQHF. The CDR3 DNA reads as TGCAGTGCTAGCATACCACAGGGGCGTAGCAATCAGCCCCAGCATTTT.

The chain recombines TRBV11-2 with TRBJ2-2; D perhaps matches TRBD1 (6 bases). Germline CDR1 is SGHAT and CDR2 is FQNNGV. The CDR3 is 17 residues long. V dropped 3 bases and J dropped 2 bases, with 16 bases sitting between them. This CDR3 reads CASSFQGTHTNTGELFF. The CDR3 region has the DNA TGTGCCAGCAGCTTTCAGGGGACCCACACCAACACCGGGGAGCTGTTTTTT.

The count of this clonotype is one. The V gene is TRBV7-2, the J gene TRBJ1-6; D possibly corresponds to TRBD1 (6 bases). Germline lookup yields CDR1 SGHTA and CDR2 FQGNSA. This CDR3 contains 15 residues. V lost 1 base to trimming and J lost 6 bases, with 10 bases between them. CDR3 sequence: CASSLDRGVNSPLHF. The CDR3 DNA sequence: TGTGCCAGCAGCTTAGATAGGGGGGTTAATTCACCCCTCCACTTT.

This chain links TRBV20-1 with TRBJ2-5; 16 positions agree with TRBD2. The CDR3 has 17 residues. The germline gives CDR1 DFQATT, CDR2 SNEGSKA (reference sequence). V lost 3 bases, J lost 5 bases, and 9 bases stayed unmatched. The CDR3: CSARLGLAGGPIETQYF. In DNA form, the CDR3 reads TGCAGTGCTAGGTTGGGACTAGCGGGAGGGCCGATCGAGACCCAGTACTTC.

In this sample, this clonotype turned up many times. DNA of the CDR3: TGTGCCAGCAGTTTATCACCGTCCATGGGCTACACCTTC. Translating gives CASSLSPSMGYTF. J is TRBJ1-2 and V is TRBV27; unclear D gene. The V end was cut by 0 bases, the J end by 8 bases, with 10 bases between. The CDR3 is made up of 13 amino acids. The germline V gene encodes CDR1 MNHEY and CDR2 SMNVEV (reference sequence).

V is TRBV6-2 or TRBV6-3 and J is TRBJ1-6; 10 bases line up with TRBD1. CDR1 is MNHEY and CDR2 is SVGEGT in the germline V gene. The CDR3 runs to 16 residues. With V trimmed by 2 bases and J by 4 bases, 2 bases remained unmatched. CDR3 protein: CASSYPDRGYNSPLHF. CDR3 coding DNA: TGTGCCAGCAGTTACCCGGACAGGGGGTATAATTCACCCCTCCACTTT.

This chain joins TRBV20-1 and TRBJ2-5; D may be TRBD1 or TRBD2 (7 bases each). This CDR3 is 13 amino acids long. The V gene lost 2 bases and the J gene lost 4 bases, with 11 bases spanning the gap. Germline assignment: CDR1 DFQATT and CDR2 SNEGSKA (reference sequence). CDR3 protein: CSARQGGIETQYF. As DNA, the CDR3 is TGCAGTGCTAGACAGGGGGGGATAGAGACCCAGTACTTC.

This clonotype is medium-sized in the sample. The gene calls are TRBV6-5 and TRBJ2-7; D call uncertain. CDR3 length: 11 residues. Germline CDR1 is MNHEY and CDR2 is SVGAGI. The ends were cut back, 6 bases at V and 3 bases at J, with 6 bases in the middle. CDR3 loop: CASSDGYEQYF. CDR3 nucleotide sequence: TGTGCCAGCAGCGACGGCTACGAGCAGTACTTC.

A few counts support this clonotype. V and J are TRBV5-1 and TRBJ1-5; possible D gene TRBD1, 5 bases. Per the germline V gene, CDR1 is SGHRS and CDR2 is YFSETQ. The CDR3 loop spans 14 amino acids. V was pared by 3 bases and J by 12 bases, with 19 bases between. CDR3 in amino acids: CASSSGGDLAVQHF. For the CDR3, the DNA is TGCGCCAGCAGCTCGGGGGGGGACTTGGCCGTCCAGCATTTT.

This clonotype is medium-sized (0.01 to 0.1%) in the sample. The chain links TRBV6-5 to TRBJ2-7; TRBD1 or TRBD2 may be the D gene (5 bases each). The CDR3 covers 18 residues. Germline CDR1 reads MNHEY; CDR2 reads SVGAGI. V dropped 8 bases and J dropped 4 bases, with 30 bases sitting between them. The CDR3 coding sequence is TGTGCCAGCCGTTCTCAGGGAGAGGAGACAAAAAGCTGGTACGAGCAGTACTTC. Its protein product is CASRSQGEETKSWYEQYF.

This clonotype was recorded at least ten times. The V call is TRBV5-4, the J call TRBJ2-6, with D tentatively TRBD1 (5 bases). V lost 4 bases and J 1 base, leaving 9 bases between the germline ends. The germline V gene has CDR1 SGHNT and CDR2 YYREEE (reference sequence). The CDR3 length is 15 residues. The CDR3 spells CASSMGRSGANVLTF. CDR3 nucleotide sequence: TGTGCCAGCAGCATGGGGCGTTCTGGGGCCAACGTCCTGACTTTC.

The CDR3 nucleotides are TGTGCCAGCCGCATAGCGGGAGGCGGCGGTACGCAGTATTTT. Amino acid sequence: CASRIAGGGGTQYF. The V call is TRBV7-2, the J call TRBJ2-3, with 10 bases aligning to TRBD2. V dropped 8 bases and J dropped 8; count of bases not matched to a gene: 10. Per the germline V gene, CDR1 is SGHTA and CDR2 is FQGNSA. The CDR3 is made up of 14 amino acids.

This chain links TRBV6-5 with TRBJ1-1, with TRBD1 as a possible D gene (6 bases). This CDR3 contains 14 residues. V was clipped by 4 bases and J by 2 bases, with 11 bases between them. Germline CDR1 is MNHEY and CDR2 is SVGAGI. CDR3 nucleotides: TGTGCCAGCAGTTTCCAAGGGGGAAACACTGAAGCTTTCTTT. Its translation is CASSFQGGNTEAFF.

CDR3 DNA sequence: TGTGCCTGGACACTAGCGGGAGAGGTCGGTTACGAGCAGTACTTC. Its protein is CAWTLAGEVGYEQYF. This chain joins TRBV30 and TRBJ2-7; the match to TRBD2 covers 11 bases. This CDR3 is 15 amino acids long. V dropped 4 bases and J dropped 4; count of bases not matched to a gene: 9. CDR1 GTSNPN and CDR2 SVGIG come from the germline V gene (reference sequence).

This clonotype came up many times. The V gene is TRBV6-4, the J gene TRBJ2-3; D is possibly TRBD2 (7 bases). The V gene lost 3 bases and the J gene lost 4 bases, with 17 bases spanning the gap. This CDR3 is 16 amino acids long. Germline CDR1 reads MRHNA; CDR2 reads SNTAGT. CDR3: CASSEMRRGGSDTQYF. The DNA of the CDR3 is TGTGCCAGCAGTGAAATGCGGAGGGGGGGATCAGATACGCAGTATTTT.

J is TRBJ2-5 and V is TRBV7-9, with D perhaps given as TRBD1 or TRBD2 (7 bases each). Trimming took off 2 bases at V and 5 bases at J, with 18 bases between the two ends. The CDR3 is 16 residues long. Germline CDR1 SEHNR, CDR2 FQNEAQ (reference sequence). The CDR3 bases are TGTGCCAGCAGCTTAACCCCTCGACAGGGAGGGGAGACCCAGTACTTC. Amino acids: CASSLTPRQGGETQYF.